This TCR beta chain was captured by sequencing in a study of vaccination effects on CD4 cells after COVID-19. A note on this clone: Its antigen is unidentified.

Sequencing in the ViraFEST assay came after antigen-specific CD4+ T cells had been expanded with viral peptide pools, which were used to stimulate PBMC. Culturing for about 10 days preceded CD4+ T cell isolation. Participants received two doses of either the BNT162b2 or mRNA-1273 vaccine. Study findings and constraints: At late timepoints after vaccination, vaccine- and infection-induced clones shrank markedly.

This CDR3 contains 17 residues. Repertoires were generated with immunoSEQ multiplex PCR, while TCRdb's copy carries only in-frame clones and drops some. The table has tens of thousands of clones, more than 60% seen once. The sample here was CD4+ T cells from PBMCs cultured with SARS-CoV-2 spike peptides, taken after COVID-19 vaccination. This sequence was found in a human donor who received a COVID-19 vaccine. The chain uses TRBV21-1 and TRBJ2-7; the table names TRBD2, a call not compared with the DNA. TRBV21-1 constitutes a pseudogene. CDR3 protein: CASSKTQTSAIRDEQYF. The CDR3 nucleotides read TGTGCCAGCAGCAAAACCCAGACTAGCGCTATTCGGGACGAGCAGTACTTC.